These 12 T cell receptor beta chains were all obtained from the same sample, sequenced in a study of T cells expressing NK-cell markers. TCRdb re-called the 5' RACE reads and catalogs CDR3 proteins one per entry, DNA excluded. Its clone listing holds about 160,000 distinct CDR3 sequences. The specimen sequenced was blood T cells: a sorted CD56 or NKG2C T cell subset, CD4+ or CD8+ T cells, or bulk PBMC T cells (not recorded which). These receptors came from a man aged 18-75 years in good health.

The chain couples TRBV3-1 to TRBJ2-3; the D call from TCRdb, TRBD1, cannot be confirmed without DNA. Per germline, CDR1 LGHDT and CDR2 YNNKEL (reference sequence). There are 16 residues in the CDR3. Here the CDR3 reads CASSQDHRGLTDTQYF.

The CDR3 loop reads CASSMTTGDNSPLHF. V and J are TRBV4-1 and TRBJ1-6; as DNA is missing, the TRBD1 call by TCRdb cannot be tested. The CDR3 sequence is 15 residues long. CDR1 is MGHRA and CDR2 is YSYEKL in the germline V gene.

The rearrangement links TRBV29-1 to TRBJ1-2. This CDR3 has 13 amino acids. Per germline, CDR1 SQVTM and CDR2 ANQGSEA. CDR3 region: CSVQHGLNYGYTF.

V gene TRBV5-6 combines with J gene TRBJ2-1; checking the TCRdb D call of TRBD2 is not possible without DNA. Germline V gene sequence: CDR1 SGHDT, CDR2 YYEEEE. CDR3 length: 17 residues. The CDR3 is CASSLGTSAYFSDEQFF.

This chain connects TRBV4-2 to TRBJ2-4; the D gene TCRdb calls, TRBD2, cannot be checked with no DNA. Germline CDR1 reads LGHNA; CDR2 reads YNFKEQ. This CDR3 comprises 16 residues. CDR3 sequence: CASSQDWEGAKNIQYF.

This chain links TRBV9 with TRBJ1-5; TCRdb's D call, TRBD1, is unchecked because there is no DNA. CDR3 size: 16 residues. Per the germline V gene, CDR1 is SGDLS and CDR2 is YYNGEE. The CDR3 is CASSVGGAGSNQPQHF.

The chain uses TRBV29-1 and TRBJ2-1. The CDR3 has 16 amino acids. Germline CDR1 and CDR2: SQVTM and ANQGSEA. CDR3 loop: CSVEDPDRSSYNEQFF.

The J gene is TRBJ2-5, the V gene TRBV10-3; TCRdb proposes TRBD2, but this gene call is untestable without DNA. This CDR3 has 19 residues. Germline CDR1 and CDR2: ENHRY and SYGVKD. CDR3 sequence: CAISESLWLAGGLQETQYF.

V usage is TRBV19 and J usage is TRBJ1-3; as DNA is missing, the TRBD1 call by TCRdb cannot be tested. The CDR3 extends over 15 amino acids. CDR1 is LNHDA, CDR2 SQIVND, per germline (reference sequence). CDR3 protein: CASSDSAFSGNTIYF.

The chain carries TRBV4-1 and TRBJ1-1. The length of the CDR3 is 15 residues. Looked up from germline, CDR1 is MGHRA and CDR2 is YSYEKL. The CDR3 sequence is CASSHHDGMNTEAFF.

The genes are TRBV7-8 and TRBJ2-7; without DNA, the TCRdb call of TRBD2 cannot be checked. The CDR3 is 15 residues long. Germline-derived CDR1 and CDR2 are SGHVS and FQNEAQ. CDR3 protein: CASSPPARGFDEQYF.

CDR3 residues: CASSFLGGGRTDTQYF. This chain links TRBV7-3 with TRBJ2-3; with no DNA, the TCRdb D assignment of TRBD1 cannot be verified. This CDR3 is 16 amino acids long. Germline CDR1 is SGHTA and CDR2 is FQGTGA.